This TCR beta chain was captured in a study of cytomegalovirus exposure and HLA in healthy donors. Study details: A data release that came early held roughly 85 million unique TCRs from HLA-typed donors. Regarding the study as a whole: Analyzed later, most CMV-associated TCR beta chains appeared HLA-restricted. Some V segments, TRBV6-2 and TRBV6-3 among them, were indistinguishable and were therefore excluded.

With respect to this clone: As yet, its antigen is unknown. The junction departs from germline at one end; a sequencing error may be responsible.

The CDR3 is 15 amino acids. Germline-derived CDR1 and CDR2 are SGHNT and YYREEE (reference sequence). Primers: 60 Vbeta forward and 13 Jbeta reverse. TCRdb's table, derived via immunoSEQ multiplex PCR, lists solely in-frame clones and lacks some. The sample holds around 120,000 clones, less than 85% seen once. Though probably carrying unrecorded immune exposures, donors were nominally healthy at sampling. This receptor was obtained from a man under 40 in good health and CMV-seronegative. The chain carries TRBV5-4 and TRBJ1-5; D is ambiguous. Sequenced input: PBMCs. The CDR3 is CASSPFRGSNQPQNF. CDR3 DNA sequence: TGTGCCAGCAGCCCGTTCCGAGGAAGCAATCAGCCCCAGAATTTT.